This T cell receptor (beta chain) was sequenced for a study of blood T cell repertoires in COVID-19. Germline V CDR1 and CDR2: MGHRA, YSYEKL. Trimming cost V 2 bases and J 6 bases, with 15 bases left between them. The CDR3 runs 15 residues. As handled by the study authors: From reference gene primer amplification, estimates of nucleated cell counts were derived. The data were produced by immunoSEQ multiplex PCR, yet TCRdb's version contains in-frame clones alone and is incomplete. V, J and clone size are those of that table, while D and trimming were read from the DNA. The sample includes about 200,000 clones, approximately 83% of them seen just once.

V and J are TRBV4-1 and TRBJ2-3, with a tentative D call TRBD1 (6 bases). The origin of this receptor is a woman aged 40 to 50 with acute COVID-19. The sequenced material came from PBMCs or T cells enriched from blood (not recorded which). CDR3 sequence reads: CASSQLVGGVDTQYF. Written as DNA, the CDR3 is TGCGCCAGCAGCCAACTAGTAGGGGGAGTGGATACGCAGTATTTT.